The entry below gives a single T cell receptor (beta chain) sequence along with its context. The antigen remains undetermined. CD45RO-negative cells were positively selected for CCR7, leaving out terminally differentiated effector memory CD45RA+ cells. These data belong to a study of shared clonotypes between healthy human individuals. On the study more broadly: Per donor, three plates held CD4 naive cells, three held CD4 memory, two held CD8 naive and one held CD8 memory.

The assay was immunoSEQ multiplex PCR, and TCRdb's table has in-frame clones only and misses some. Counted here are over 750,000 clones, approximately 97% occurring once; the ten biggest clones make up less than 0.25%. From germline, CDR1 is SGDLS and CDR2 YYNGEE. The CDR3 has 14 amino acids. The germline V and J ends were trimmed by 4 bases and 2 bases, with 13 bases remaining between them. Study-level findings and limits: Clonotypes not shared had lower generation probabilities than those common to all four donors. Among the subsets, naive ones generally showed larger estimated richness than memory ones.

The sequence was collected from a man aged 30-40 years in good health. Material for sequencing was naive CD8+ T cells sorted from blood. This chain links TRBV9 with TRBJ2-7; D remains unclear. The CDR3 protein is CASSPPRYPYEQYF. CDR3 bases: TGTGCCAGCAGCCCCCCTAGATACCCCTACGAGCAGTACTTC.